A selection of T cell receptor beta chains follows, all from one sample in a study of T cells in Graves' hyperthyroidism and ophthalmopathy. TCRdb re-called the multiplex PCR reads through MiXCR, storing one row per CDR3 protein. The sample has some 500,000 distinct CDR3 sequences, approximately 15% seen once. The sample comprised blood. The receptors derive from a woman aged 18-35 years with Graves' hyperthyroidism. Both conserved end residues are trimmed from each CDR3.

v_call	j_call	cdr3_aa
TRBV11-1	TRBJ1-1	ASSGGGGGHTEAF
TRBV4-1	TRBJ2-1	ASSIRTSGVNEQF
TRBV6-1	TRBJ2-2	ASTLGVEGPGELF
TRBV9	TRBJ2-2	ASSASPDTGELF
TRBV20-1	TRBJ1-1	SARDWGAGDTEAF
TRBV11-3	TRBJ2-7	ASTQGAQTSYEQY
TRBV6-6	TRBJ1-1	ASSYRRQDTEAF
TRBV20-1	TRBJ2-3	SARPLTGDTQY
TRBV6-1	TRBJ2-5	ASRTPSGRQGTQY
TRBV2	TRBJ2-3	ASSELTSGSTDTQY
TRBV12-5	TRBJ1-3	ASGLRTGAGNTIY
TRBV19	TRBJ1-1	ASSVGQANTEAF
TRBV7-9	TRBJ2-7	ASSTVAETYEQY
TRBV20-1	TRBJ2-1	SAFLPRREGTYNEQF
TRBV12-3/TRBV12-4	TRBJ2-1	ASSPTTSGRSNEQF
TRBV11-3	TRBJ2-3	ASAGVFPDTQY